This TCR beta chain was recovered during a study of T-cell reconstitution after alpha-beta-depleted transplantation in children (dated by TCRdb to about 2016). Regarding the research as a whole: Using TCR repertoire profiling, the study quantitatively followed how T-cell immune reconstitution unfolded in children after TCRalphabeta/CD19-depleted allogeneic hematopoietic cell transplantation.

With regard to this clonotype: Its antigen is unknown. The sample holds no much larger clone one base away, and base qualities are not on file.

The library was produced with PCR. Sequencer: Illumina HiSeq 2500. To normalize quantification of the TCRbeta repertoire, the TCR libraries were built with molecular barcoding that relied on unique molecular identifiers. The public reads were quality trimmed at Q25 with fastp and then assembled into clones with MiXCR by TCRdb, keeping productive beta chains. When rows share a CDR3 protein, they turn into one entry using the most common DNA and genes. For this sample there are some 500,000 distinct CDR3 sequences; approximately 20% appear just once. Of the sample, 3.3% falls within the top ten clones. This receptor was taken from a human donor who donated a stem cell graft to a child with acute lymphoblastic leukemia. Specimen: PBMCs from the stem cell graft donor, collected from the stem cell graft.

The nucleotide sequence reads TGTGCCAGCAGTTTCACAGGGCTAGCTAATGAAAAACTGTTTTTT. Its protein reads: CASSFTGLANEKLFF. The chain links TRBV7-6 with TRBJ1-4, with TRBD1 as a weak D call on 6 bases. Trimming costs V 6 bases and J 3 bases, and their ends lie 14 bases apart. Including the terminal cysteine and phenylalanine, the CDR3 comprises 15 residues. Only the CDR3 DNA is retained, 45 bases long and in frame from the first base. According to the germline V gene, CDR1 reads SGHVS and CDR2 reads FNYEAQ. Outside the CDR3, residues come from the reference TRBV7-6 and TRBJ1-4 proteins, so the full variable domain is: GAGVSQSPRYKVTKRGQDVALRCDPISGHVSLYWYRQALGQGPEFLTYFNYEAQQDKSGLPNDRFSAERPEGSISTLTIQRTEQRDSAMYRCASSFTGLANEKLFFGSGTQLSVL.